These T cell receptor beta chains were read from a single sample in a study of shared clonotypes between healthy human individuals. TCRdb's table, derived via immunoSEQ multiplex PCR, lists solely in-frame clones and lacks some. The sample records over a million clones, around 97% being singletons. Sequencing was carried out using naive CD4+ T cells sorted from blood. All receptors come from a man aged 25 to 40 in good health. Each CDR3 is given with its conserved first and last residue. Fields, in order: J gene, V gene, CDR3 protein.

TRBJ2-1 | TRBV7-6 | CASSTRRGTYNEQFF
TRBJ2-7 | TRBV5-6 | CASSLPGTSSYEQYF
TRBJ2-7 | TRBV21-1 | CASTTTSGTSVIYEQYF
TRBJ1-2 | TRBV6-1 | CASNPRKDYGYTF
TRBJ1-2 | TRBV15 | CATAFDTTLYGYTF
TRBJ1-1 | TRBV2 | CASSVVRGDVEAFF
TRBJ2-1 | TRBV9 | CASSVLAGGPYNEQFF
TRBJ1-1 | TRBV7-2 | CASSLITGTLLF
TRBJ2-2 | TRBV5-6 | CASSLVWNTGELFF
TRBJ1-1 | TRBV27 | CASSPRPGTEAFF
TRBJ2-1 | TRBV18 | CASSSGPGSYNEQFF
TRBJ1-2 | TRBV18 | CASSLGNNNYGYTF
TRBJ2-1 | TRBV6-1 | CASLRGPSSYNEQFF
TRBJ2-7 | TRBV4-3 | CASSPLAGGPSEQYF
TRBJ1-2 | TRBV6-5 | CASSQGIPLGYTF
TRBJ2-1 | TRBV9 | CASSVNGNNNYNEQFF
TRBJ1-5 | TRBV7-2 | CASSSRQESNQPQHF
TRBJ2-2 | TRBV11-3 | CASSLGSGSGGELFF
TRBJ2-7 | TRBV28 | CASSLYWTSSRSAYEQYF
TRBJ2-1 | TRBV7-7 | CASSPGLDNEQFF
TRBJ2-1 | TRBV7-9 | CASSLMAGRYYNEQFF
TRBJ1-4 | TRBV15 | CATSRDPAGLVANEKLFF
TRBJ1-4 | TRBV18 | CASSPDRGHEKLFF
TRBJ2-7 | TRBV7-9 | CASSLAPLASSSYEQYF
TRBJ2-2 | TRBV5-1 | CASSKGQGAAAGATGELFF